These 27 T cell receptor beta chains came from one sample sequenced in a study of blood T cell repertoires in COVID-19. Sequenced by immunoSEQ multiplex PCR; TCRdb stores in-frame clones only, minus some. The sample shows nearly 350,000 clones, about nine tenths of them seen only once. The sequenced material came from peripheral blood. The receptors stem from a woman between 65 and 79 years old with COVID-19, enrolled during active disease.

The rearrangement uses TRBV7-3 and TRBJ2-7, with D hard to call. CDR1 is SGHTA and CDR2 is FQGTGA in the germline V gene. The CDR3 contains 11 residues. With 2 bases removed from V and 6 bases from J, the gap between germline ends came to 5 bases. CDR3 amino acids: CASSLGPEQYF. In DNA, the CDR3 is TGTGCCAGCAGCTTAGGGCCCGAGCAGTACTTC. Filled out from reference TRBV7-3 and TRBJ2-7, the complete variable domain reads GAGVSQTPSNKVTEKGKYVELRCDPISGHTALYWYRQSLGQGPEFLIYFQGTGAADDSGLPNDRFFAVRPEGSVSTLKIQRTERGDSAVYLCASSLGPEQYFGPGTRLTVT.

The chain links TRBV5-1 to TRBJ1-6; D might be TRBD1 (6 bases). Germline CDR1 and CDR2: SGHRS and YFSETQ. CDR3 size: 15 residues. The ends were cut back, 0 bases at V and 7 bases at J, with 11 bases in the middle. The CDR3 DNA reads TGCGCCAGCAGCTTGGCCTTACAGGGAAATTCACCCCTCCACTTT. Its translation is CASSLALQGNSPLHF.

V and J are TRBV30 and TRBJ1-1; weak D call: TRBD1 (6 bases). The V gene's germline CDR1 is GTSNPN and CDR2 SVGIG (reference sequence). With 3 bases removed from V and 5 bases from J, the gap between germline ends came to 16 bases. The CDR3 contains 14 residues. CDR3 loop: CAWRRPGVGTEAFF. CDR3 nucleotide sequence: TGTGCCTGGAGAAGGCCAGGGGTGGGGACTGAAGCTTTCTTT.

This clone was detected once. The rearrangement joins TRBV29-1 to TRBJ1-1; 12 bases fit TRBD1. The V segment lost 4 bases and the J segment 0 bases; nucleotides outside the gene matches: 15. The V gene's germline CDR1 is SQVTM and CDR2 ANQGSEA. The CDR3 has 19 amino acids. The chain's CDR3 is CSVVKQLGTGGLMNTEAFF. The CDR3 region has the DNA TGCAGCGTTGTTAAGCAATTAGGGACAGGGGGCTTGATGAACACTGAAGCTTTCTTT.

The V and J genes are TRBV21-1 and TRBJ2-4; the table gives TRBD1 as D, unverified against the DNA. TRBV21-1 is annotated as a pseudogene. This CDR3 has 18 residues. This CDR3 is CASSKENGRRIAKNIQYF. CDR3 nucleotides: TGTGCCAGCAGCAAAGAGAACGGCAGGCGAATAGCCAAAAACATTCAGTACTTC.

This chain uses TRBV20-1 with TRBJ1-2; tentative D call: TRBD1 (5 bases). The CDR3 is 11 amino acids. Trimming removed 6 bases at V and 7 bases at J, with 12 bases between. Germline CDR1 reads DFQATT; CDR2 reads SNEGSKA (reference sequence). CDR3 DNA: TGCAGTGCCCCGGGGGGGGGTGGCTACACCTTC. As protein: CSAPGGGGYTF.

The J gene is TRBJ2-1, the V gene TRBV29-1, with 7 nucleotides matching TRBD1. The CDR3 loop spans 13 amino acids. Germline CDR1 reads SQVTM; CDR2 reads ANQGSEA. V was pared by 6 bases and J by 8 bases, with 10 bases of the junction left unmatched. The CDR3 protein is CSVRRGPYDEQFF. CDR3 DNA: TGCAGCGTGCGAAGGGGGCCGTACGATGAGCAGTTCTTC.

The chain joins TRBV27 to TRBJ1-5; no clear D gene. Germline CDR1 MNHEY, CDR2 SMNVEV (reference sequence). This CDR3 has 13 residues. V was trimmed by 7 bases and J by 0 bases, leaving 7 bases between them. The DNA of the CDR3 is TGTGCCAGCACTACAGCTAGCAATCAGCCCCAGCATTTT. Translating it yields CASTTASNQPQHF.

This clone was seen more than once but under ten times. This chain connects TRBV6-5 to TRBJ1-5; D ambiguous. CDR1 is MNHEY and CDR2 is SVGAGI in the germline V gene. The V end was cut by 4 bases, the J end by 4 bases, with 14 bases between. The CDR3 extends over 15 amino acids. As DNA, the CDR3 is TGTGCCAGCAGTTTCACCGGGGAGAGAAATCAGCCCCAGCATTTT. Its translation is CASSFTGERNQPQHF.

This chain connects TRBV28 to TRBJ1-6, with TRBD1 identical over 11 bases. The V gene end was trimmed by 2 bases and the J gene end by 7 bases; junction bases not matched to a gene: 7. Germline V gives CDR1 MDHEN, CDR2 SYDVKM. The CDR3 is made up of 17 amino acids. The CDR3: CASSLTGTGGFNSPLHF. Written as DNA, the CDR3 is TGTGCCAGCAGTTTAACCGGGACAGGGGGGTTCAATTCACCCCTCCACTTT.

The rearrangement links TRBV5-6 to TRBJ1-1; D possibly corresponds to TRBD1 (5 bases). Germline V gives CDR1 SGHDT, CDR2 YYEEEE. Deletions cut 4 bases from V and 0 bases from J, with 19 bases between. The CDR3 is 17 residues long. CDR3 loop: CASSTAARATMNTEAFF. The CDR3 region has the DNA TGTGCCAGCAGCACGGCGGCCAGGGCCACCATGAACACTGAAGCTTTCTTT.

The rearrangement links TRBV7-9 to TRBJ2-7, with D maybe TRBD2 (6 bases). Trimming cost V 5 bases and J 5 bases, with 16 bases left between them. The CDR3 has 14 amino acids. CDR1 and CDR2 (germline): SEHNR, FQNEAQ (reference sequence). Here the CDR3 DNA reads TGTGCCAGCAGCGAACGGGACTCGAGGGACGAGCAGTACTTC. This gives the protein CASSERDSRDEQYF.

The rearrangement uses TRBV7-3 and TRBJ2-7, with 8 bases aligning to TRBD1. The germline V gene has CDR1 SGHTA and CDR2 FQGTGA. This CDR3 region has 14 residues. The V segment lost 2 bases and the J segment 6 bases; nucleotides outside the gene matches: 6. CDR3 region: CASSLRQGHGEQYF. Written as DNA, the CDR3 is TGTGCCAGCAGCTTACGACAGGGGCATGGCGAGCAGTACTTC.

This clone appeared once. This rearrangement joins TRBV29-1 to TRBJ1-5; a possible D gene is TRBD1 (6 bases). The CDR3 is 14 amino acids. The V end lost 4 bases, the J end lost 6 bases, and 16 bases lay between the germline ends. Looked up from germline, CDR1 is SQVTM and CDR2 is ANQGSEA. CDR3 bases: TGCAGCGTTGTCTTCGGGGGGCGCGGTCAGCCCCAGCATTTT. Translation: CSVVFGGRGQPQHF.

This CDR3 is CASSLGLAGTRETQYF. The CDR3 region has the DNA TGTGCCAGCAGCCTCGGACTAGCGGGGACACGGGAGACCCAGTACTTC. The chain combines TRBV5-4 with TRBJ2-5, with TRBD2 identical over 12 bases. Germline lookup yields CDR1 SGHNT and CDR2 YYREEE (reference sequence). CDR3 length equals 16 residues. Unmatched junction bases numbered 9, after V lost 4 bases and J lost 5 bases.

The rearrangement uses TRBV6-6 and TRBJ2-2; D is possibly TRBD2 (6 bases). The CDR3 consists of 13 residues. Trimming pared 6 bases from V and 3 bases from J, leaving 8 bases between. CDR1 is MNHNY and CDR2 is SVGAGI in the germline V gene (reference sequence). The CDR3 DNA is TGTGCCAGCAGCTCGGGGGACACCGGGGAGCTGTTTTTT. It translates to CASSSGDTGELFF.

The CDR3, as DNA: TGTGCCAGCAGCCCGATAAATGACAGGGGGATAAACACCGGGGAGCTGTTTTTT. This codes for CASSPINDRGINTGELFF. The chain has TRBV11-2 and TRBJ2-2, with 9 bases fitting TRBD1. The germline gives CDR1 SGHAT, CDR2 FQNNGV. The CDR3 has 18 amino acids. The trim removed 5 bases at V and 2 bases at J, leaving 12 bases unmatched.

V and J are TRBV5-1 and TRBJ1-5, with a weak D call TRBD1 (5 bases). Germline CDR1 SGHRS, CDR2 YFSETQ. This CDR3 contains 13 residues. The ends were cut back, 4 bases at V and 8 bases at J, with 13 bases in the middle. Here the CDR3 reads CASSPGGPEPQHF. The CDR3 DNA sequence: TGCGCCAGCAGCCCCGGGGGTCCGGAGCCCCAGCATTTT.

The genes are TRBV19 and TRBJ1-2; D is ambiguous. Per the germline V gene, CDR1 is LNHDA and CDR2 is SQIVND (reference sequence). The CDR3 sequence is 13 residues long. V gave up 5 bases and J gave up 7 bases, with 14 bases separating them. CDR3 in DNA: TGTGCCAGTAGTCGTCCACCTCGGAGTGGCTACACCTTC. Translating gives CASSRPPRSGYTF.

The chain is built from TRBV23-1 and TRBJ1-3; 7 positions agree with TRBD1. TRBV23-1 is identified as an open reading frame with a role that is uncertain. Trimming cost V 4 bases and J 3 bases; bases outside gene matches: 6. The CDR3 has 15 amino acids. The CDR3 nucleotides are TGCGCCAGCAGTCTCTATGGGACAGATGGAAACACCATATATTTT. It encodes CASSLYGTDGNTIYF.

The chain employs TRBV19 and TRBJ1-2, with D perhaps matching TRBD1 (6 bases). The germline V gene encodes CDR1 LNHDA and CDR2 SQIVND (reference sequence). The V gene lost 8 bases and the J gene lost 3 bases, with 10 bases spanning the gap. The CDR3 is made up of 12 amino acids. CDR3 residues: CASAGGHYGYTF. CDR3 nucleotides: TGTGCCAGTGCCGGGGGGCACTATGGCTACACCTTC. Combining the CDR3 with reference TRBV19 and TRBJ1-2 gives the whole variable domain DGGITQSPKYLFRKEGQNVTLSCEQNLNHDAMYWYRQDPGQGLRLIYYSQIVNDFQKGDIAEGYSVSREKKESFPLTVTSAQKNPTAFYLCASAGGHYGYTFGSGTRLTVV.

The chain is built from TRBV27 and TRBJ2-7; perhaps TRBD1 as D (5 bases). Trimming took off 1 base at V and 3 bases at J, with 10 bases between the two ends. The germline CDR1 and CDR2 sequences are MNHEY and SMNVEV (reference sequence). The CDR3 is 14 residues long. CDR3 DNA: TGTGCCAGCAGTTTATACCCCAGGGACTACGAGCAGTACTTC. Its protein product is CASSLYPRDYEQYF.

The rearrangement uses TRBV29-1 and TRBJ2-7; 7 bases map to TRBD2. There are 12 residues in the CDR3. With V trimmed by 4 bases and J by 2 bases, 2 bases remained unmatched. Germline V gene lookup returns CDR1 SQVTM and CDR2 ANQGSEA. CDR3 sequence reads: CSVGGGTYEQYF. In DNA, the CDR3 is TGCAGCGTTGGGGGGGGAACCTACGAGCAGTACTTC.

This sequence joins TRBV7-2 and TRBJ1-2; 11 bases are shared with TRBD1. CDR1 and CDR2 (germline): SGHTA, FQGNSA. The CDR3 contains 14 residues. J was trimmed by 7 bases and V by 10 bases; bases with no gene match: 11. CDR3 coding DNA: TGTGCCACCAGAAATGGACAGGGGGCCTCTGGCTACACCTTC. Translating gives CATRNGQGASGYTF.

The genes are TRBV4-1 and TRBJ2-1; weak D call: TRBD2 (5 bases). CDR1 is MGHRA, CDR2 YSYEKL, per germline. Deletions cut 4 bases from V and 4 bases from J, with 14 bases between. The CDR3 is 15 amino acids. Here the CDR3 reads CASSPGLLSYNEQFF. The DNA for the CDR3 is TGCGCCAGCAGCCCAGGACTGCTTTCTTACAATGAGCAGTTCTTC.

This clone was picked up one time. The chain is built from TRBV11-1 and TRBJ1-4; D is unresolved. V lost 8 bases and J 4 bases, leaving 11 bases between the germline ends. Germline loops: CDR1 SGHAT, CDR2 FQDESV (reference sequence). The CDR3 contains 13 residues. CDR3 coding DNA: TGTGCCAGCGGCCCCGGGGATAATGAAAAACTGTTTTTT. Amino acid sequence: CASGPGDNEKLFF.

This sequence joins TRBV3-1 (or the pseudogene TRBV3-2) and TRBJ2-7; D call uncertain. This CDR3 contains 16 residues. Germline V gene lookup returns CDR1 LGHDT and CDR2 YNNKEL (reference sequence). Trimming took off 4 bases at V and 0 bases at J, with 16 bases between the two ends. The CDR3 protein is CASSPPYLRSSYEQYF. DNA of the CDR3: TGTGCCAGCAGCCCGCCCTACCTCCGAAGCTCCTACGAGCAGTACTTC.